One sample yielded the 22 T cell receptor beta chains listed below, sequenced in a study of cytomegalovirus exposure and HLA in healthy donors. Clones were sequenced by immunoSEQ multiplex PCR, and TCRdb holds only the in-frame ones, with some missing. Of approximately 190,000 clones listed, over 65% are singletons. Source material: PBMCs. These receptors all come from a man younger than 35 in good health and CMV-seropositive.

This chain joins TRBV5-4 and TRBJ2-5; D remains unclear. Germline V gene sequence: CDR1 SGHNT, CDR2 YYREEE (reference sequence). The V and J ends lost 10 bases and 2 bases respectively, with 21 bases between them. The CDR3 runs to 15 residues. The CDR3 is CASQGRMQSQETQYF. The CDR3 DNA reads TGTGCCTCCCAAGGCAGGATGCAGAGTCAAGAGACCCAGTACTTC. Together with reference TRBV5-4 and TRBJ2-5, the CDR3 gives the full variable domain: ETGVTQSPTHLIKTRGQQVTLRCSSQSGHNTVSWYQQALGQGPQFIFQYYREEENGRGNFPPRFSGLQFPNYSSELNVNALELDDSALYLCASQGRMQSQETQYFGPGTRLLVL.

The V and J genes are TRBV9 and TRBJ2-2, with 7 bases matching TRBD2. This CDR3 region has 17 residues. Germline values: CDR1 SGDLS, CDR2 YYNGEE. V trimming: 4 bases; J trimming: 3 bases; junction bases outside the gene matches: 12. The CDR3, as DNA: TGTGCCAGCAGCCCCCTTAAACTAGCGCGATACACCGGGGAGCTGTTTTTT. Protein sequence: CASSPLKLARYTGELFF.

This sequence joins TRBV5-4 and TRBJ2-7, with D maybe TRBD2 (6 bases). CDR1 and CDR2 (germline): SGHNT, YYREEE (reference sequence). V gave up 6 bases and J gave up 0 bases, with 22 bases separating them. The CDR3 sequence is 17 residues long. In nucleotides, the CDR3 is TGTGCCAGCACGCCCCGGGACTCGATTACATCCTCCTACGAGCAGTACTTC. Protein sequence: CASTPRDSITSSYEQYF.

The gene calls are TRBV5-6 and TRBJ2-7; TRBD2 aligns across 7 bases. The CDR3 contains 15 residues. V lost 2 bases and J lost 0; bases outside the gene matches: 5. The germline gives CDR1 SGHDT, CDR2 YYEEEE. The CDR3 coding sequence is TGTGCCAGCAGCTTTGTCGGGAGGCGCTCCTACGAGCAGTACTTC. This sequence encodes CASSFVGRRSYEQYF. The full variable domain, rest sourced from reference TRBV5-6 and TRBJ2-7, is DAGVTQSPTHLIKTRGQQVTLRCSPKSGHDTVSWYQQALGQGPQFIFQYYEEEERQRGNFPDRFSGHQFPNYSSELNVNALLLGDSALYLCASSFVGRRSYEQYFGPGTRLTVT.

The CDR3 DNA is TGTGCCAGCACCCCGCCCCCAGGTAATCAGCCCCAGCATTTT. Protein sequence: CASTPPPGNQPQHF. The V call is TRBV28, the J call TRBJ1-5, with D unresolved. CDR3 size: 14 residues. Per germline, CDR1 MDHEN and CDR2 SYDVKM. Trimming pared 7 bases from V and 4 bases from J, leaving 14 bases between.

V is TRBV7-9 and J is TRBJ2-7, with TRBD2 as a possible D gene (6 bases). The germline V and J ends were trimmed by 0 bases and 5 bases, with 11 bases remaining between them. Germline CDR1 SEHNR, CDR2 FQNEAQ (reference sequence). The CDR3 extends over 14 amino acids. The CDR3 region is CASSLAGEVNEQYF. DNA of the CDR3: TGTGCCAGCAGCTTAGCAGGGGAGGTGAACGAGCAGTACTTC.

The V and J genes are TRBV29-1 and TRBJ2-1, with 7 bases matching TRBD2. With V trimmed by 4 bases and J by 9 bases, 6 bases remained unmatched. Looked up from germline, CDR1 is SQVTM and CDR2 is ANQGSEA. The CDR3 is 12 residues long. CDR3 region: CSVARLAAEQFF. DNA for the CDR3: TGCAGCGTTGCTAGGCTAGCGGCTGAGCAGTTCTTC.

V gene TRBV7-2 combines with J gene TRBJ2-7; 10 bases are shared with TRBD1. The ends lost 5 bases at V and 1 base at J; junction bases unmatched: 11. The germline V gene has CDR1 SGHTA and CDR2 FQGNSA. The CDR3 is 17 amino acids. The CDR3 here is CASSLGGTGVLSYEQYF. Here the CDR3 DNA reads TGTGCCAGCAGCCTGGGCGGGACAGGGGTCCTATCCTACGAGCAGTACTTC. Full variable domain (outside the CDR3, taken from reference TRBV7-2 and TRBJ2-7): GAGVSQSPSNKVTEKGKDVELRCDPISGHTALYWYRQSLGQGLEFLIYFQGNSAPDKSGLPSDRFSAERTGGSVSTLTIQRTQQEDSAVYLCASSLGGTGVLSYEQYFGPGTRLTVT.

This chain connects TRBV6-5 to TRBJ1-1, with D perhaps TRBD1 (6 bases). The CDR3 is 14 residues long. The germline V gene encodes CDR1 MNHEY and CDR2 SVGAGI. Trimming took 5 bases from V and 10 from J, leaving 20 bases between them. The CDR3 loop reads CASSTTGTTTRAFF. The CDR3 nucleotides are TGTGCCAGCAGTACGACCGGGACAACCACCCGAGCTTTCTTT.

The chain has TRBV9 and TRBJ2-1; 13 nucleotides agree with TRBD2. This CDR3 spans 15 amino acids. Looked up from germline, CDR1 is SGDLS and CDR2 is YYNGEE. Germline trimming cut 2 bases from V and 5 bases from J; bases unmatched to any gene: 1. The CDR3 DNA is TGTGCCAGCAGCGTGGGGACTAGCGGGAACAATGAGCAGTTCTTC. Translation: CASSVGTSGNNEQFF. Full variable domain (missing parts from reference TRBV9 and TRBJ2-1): DSGVTQTPKHLITATGQRVTLRCSPRSGDLSVYWYQQSLDQGLQFLIQYYNGEERAKGNILERFSAQQFPDLHSELNLSSLELGDSALYFCASSVGTSGNNEQFFGPGTRLTVL.

This clone appeared once. This chain links TRBV7-2 with TRBJ2-3; 9 nucleotides line up with TRBD2. The V gene end was trimmed by 4 bases and the J gene end by 7 bases; junction bases not matched to a gene: 12. This CDR3 region has 16 residues. Germline V CDR1 and CDR2: SGHTA, FQGNSA. The CDR3 loop is CASSSRLAASGNTQYF. The CDR3 DNA reads TGTGCCAGCAGCTCACGACTAGCGGCCTCTGGGAATACGCAGTATTTT. The entire variable domain, with the rest obtained from reference TRBV7-2 and TRBJ2-3, is as follows: GAGVSQSPSNKVTEKGKDVELRCDPISGHTALYWYRQSLGQGLEFLIYFQGNSAPDKSGLPSDRFSAERTGGSVSTLTIQRTQQEDSAVYLCASSSRLAASGNTQYFGPGTRLTVL.

This sequence joins TRBV2 and TRBJ2-3, with 12 bases aligning to TRBD1. CDR3 size: 17 residues. V lost 5 bases and J lost 3; bases outside the gene matches: 9. Germline CDR1 SNHLY, CDR2 FYNNEI. CDR3 loop: CASSTPRDRGRTDTQYF. CDR3 sequence (DNA): TGTGCCAGCAGTACCCCCAGGGACAGGGGGCGAACAGATACGCAGTATTTT.

V gene TRBV7-2 combines with J gene TRBJ2-1; D perhaps matches TRBD2 (6 bases). With 5 bases removed from V and 2 bases from J, the gap between germline ends came to 16 bases. CDR3 length: 16 amino acids. The germline V gene has CDR1 SGHTA and CDR2 FQGNSA. CDR3 bases: TGTGCCAGCAGCCCCATCTTCGGGGGACCCTACAATGAGCAGTTCTTC. Its protein product is CASSPIFGGPYNEQFF.

The CDR3 nucleotides read TGTGCCAGCAGTTCAAAGACCCAGTACTTC. Amino acids: CASSSKTQYF. The chain carries TRBV28 and TRBJ2-5; D is unclear. This CDR3 region has 10 residues. Germline CDR1 and CDR2: MDHEN and SYDVKM. V gave up 4 bases and J gave up 6 bases, with 3 bases separating them.

The V and J genes are TRBV5-1 and TRBJ1-1, with 7 nucleotides matching TRBD1. V lost 0 bases to trimming and J lost 6 bases; unmatched junction nucleotides: 5. Germline CDR1 SGHRS, CDR2 YFSETQ. The CDR3 consists of 14 residues. In DNA form, the CDR3 reads TGCGCCAGCAGCTTGGACAGGGGTAGGCCTGAAGCTTTCTTT. Amino acid sequence: CASSLDRGRPEAFF. Using reference TRBV5-1 and TRBJ1-1 for the parts outside the CDR3, the full variable domain is KAGVTQTPRYLIKTRGQQVTLSCSPISGHRSVSWYQQTPGQGLQFLFEYFSETQRNKGNFPGRFSGRQFSNSRSEMNVSTLELGDSALYLCASSLDRGRPEAFFGQGTRLTVV.

This sequence joins TRBV6-4 and TRBJ2-2, with 7 bases aligning to TRBD2. Looked up from germline, CDR1 is MRHNA and CDR2 is SNTAGT. The CDR3 spans 15 residues. V lost 8 bases, J lost 4 bases, and 10 bases stayed unmatched. CDR3 loop: CASSIGLDFTGELFF. CDR3 bases: TGTGCCAGCTCTATCGGACTAGATTTCACCGGGGAGCTGTTTTTT.

This clone was picked up a small number of times. Other DNA sequences in the same sample also yield this CDR3. The chain uses TRBV18 and TRBJ1-1; D is perhaps TRBD1 (5 bases). The ends were cut back, 3 bases at V and 3 bases at J, with 8 bases in the middle. The CDR3 totals 13 residues. Germline CDR1 reads KGHSH; CDR2 reads LQKENI. The CDR3: CASSPRGDTEAFF. The CDR3 bases are TGTGCCAGCTCACCCCGGGGGGACACTGAAGCTTTCTTT.

The gene calls are TRBV7-9 and TRBJ2-7; TRBD1 matches 7 bases. This CDR3 spans 14 amino acids. V dropped 4 bases and J dropped 3; count of bases not matched to a gene: 6. CDR1 is SEHNR and CDR2 is FQNEAQ in the germline V gene (reference sequence). CDR3 sequence (DNA): TGTGCCAGCAGCTCGGGACAGACACTCTACGAGCAGTACTTC. Protein sequence: CASSSGQTLYEQYF.

V gene TRBV29-1 combines with J gene TRBJ2-7; TRBD1 matches at 8 bases. J was trimmed by 5 bases and V by 7 bases; bases with no gene match: 7. This CDR3 contains 12 residues. The germline CDR1 and CDR2 sequences are SQVTM and ANQGSEA. CDR3 nucleotide sequence: TGCAGCGCCGCGTCGACAGGGGACGAGCAGTACTTC. Translating gives CSAASTGDEQYF.

The CDR3 loop reads CAISDLWDREGREQYF. The CDR3 DNA reads as TGTGCCATCAGTGATCTTTGGGACAGGGAGGGCCGGGAGCAGTACTTC. The gene calls are TRBV10-3 and TRBJ2-7, with 9 bases matching TRBD1. Germline V gives CDR1 ENHRY, CDR2 SYGVKD. The CDR3 spans 16 residues. V lost 3 bases, J lost 7 bases, and 13 bases stayed unmatched.

V usage is TRBV5-1 and J usage is TRBJ2-1; TRBD2 aligns across 11 bases. Germline CDR1 reads SGHRS; CDR2 reads YFSETQ. V lost 4 bases to trimming and J lost 2 bases; unmatched junction nucleotides: 5. The CDR3 is 16 amino acids. The CDR3 loop reads CASSPGLAAAYNEQFF. CDR3 sequence (DNA): TGCGCCAGCAGCCCGGGACTAGCGGCCGCCTACAATGAGCAGTTCTTC.

V is TRBV28 and J is TRBJ1-5; D is ambiguous. V was clipped by 3 bases and J by 2 bases, with 17 bases between them. There are 17 residues in the CDR3. The germline V gene encodes CDR1 MDHEN and CDR2 SYDVKM. The CDR3 region is CASSFWTAGIGNQPQHF. In DNA form, the CDR3 reads TGTGCCAGCAGTTTTTGGACGGCGGGAATTGGCAATCAGCCCCAGCATTTT. The full variable domain, rest sourced from reference TRBV28 and TRBJ1-5, is DVKVTQSSRYLVKRTGEKVFLECVQDMDHENMFWYRQDPGLGLRLIYFSYDVKMKEKGDIPEGYSVSREKKERFSLILESASTNQTSMYLCASSFWTAGIGNQPQHFGDGTRLSIL.